Listed below are T cell receptor beta chains from one sample, sequenced in a study of shared clonotypes between healthy human individuals. Some clones are missing from TCRdb's copy, which holds only in-frame ones; the method was immunoSEQ multiplex PCR. The sample shows about 1.1 million clones, 60% to 80% of them seen only once. Source material: memory CD4+ T cells from PBMCs. These receptor sequences come from a man aged 18 to 30 in good health. Some clones in this sample may be carry-over from other donors' samples. Each CDR3 is given with its conserved first and last residue. D genes are given only for firm matches. Clone sizes are given selectively: once, few, many, or a class where the clone is expanded.

TRBJ2-4	NA	TRBV28	NA	CASSLTLPVNIQYF	TGTGCCAGCAGTTTAACCCTCCCAGTGAACATTCAGTACTTC
TRBJ1-2	NA	TRBV9	TRBD1	CASSARTGVEGYTF	TGTGCCAGCAGCGCCCGGACAGGAGTGGAGGGCTACACCTTC
TRBJ1-4	NA	TRBV30	TRBD1	CAWDSWQGDEKLFF	TGTGCCTGGGACTCCTGGCAGGGGGATGAAAAACTGTTTTTT
TRBJ2-3	NA	TRBV6-4	NA	CATAIRASQTQYF	TGTGCCACCGCTATCCGGGCCTCTCAGACGCAGTATTTT
TRBJ1-3	few	TRBV6-1	NA	CASSGWGQDSGNTIYF	TGTGCCAGCAGTGGATGGGGGCAGGACTCTGGAAACACCATATATTTT
TRBJ2-2	NA	TRBV19	TRBD2	CASSAGLAGVGELFF	TGTGCCAGTAGTGCGGGACTAGCGGGAGTAGGGGAGCTGTTTTTT
TRBJ2-7	once	TRBV28	NA	CASSGRLREQYF	TGTGCCAGCAGTGGCCGTTTGCGCGAGCAGTACTTC
TRBJ2-3	NA	TRBV18	NA	CASSPPGLTDTQYF	TGTGCCAGCTCACCACCGGGACTTACAGATACGCAGTATTTT
TRBJ2-2	NA	TRBV7-3	TRBD2	CASSAIAGGPSTGELFF	TGTGCCAGCAGCGCCATAGCGGGAGGGCCTTCGACCGGGGAGCTGTTTTTT
TRBJ1-2	NA	TRBV29-1	TRBD1	CSAGGASGYTF	TGCAGCGCAGGGGGCGCGAGCGGCTACACCTTC
TRBJ2-7	NA	TRBV30	NA	CAWSVGRLALSSYEQYF	TGTGCCTGGAGTGTGGGCCGGCTAGCCTTAAGCTCCTACGAGCAGTACTTC
TRBJ2-5	NA	TRBV5-1	NA	CASRVFETQYF	TGCGCCAGCAGGGTCTTTGAGACCCAGTACTTC
TRBJ2-7	NA	TRBV2	NA	CASNPDRTLEQYF	TGTGCCAGCAATCCTGACCGAACTCTCGAGCAGTACTTC
TRBJ2-2	NA	TRBV9	NA	CASSDLRGPGELFF	TGTGCCAGCAGCGACTTAAGGGGCCCCGGGGAGCTGTTTTTT
TRBJ2-1	once	TRBV5-1	NA	CASSSPGQFGYNEQFF	TGCGCCAGCAGCTCCCCCGGCCAATTCGGCTACAATGAGCAGTTCTTC
TRBJ1-1	NA	TRBV27	NA	CASSLYRLNTEAFF	TGTGCCAGCAGTTTATACAGGCTGAACACTGAAGCTTTCTTT
TRBJ2-1	NA	TRBV10-2	TRBD2	CASSESTGGVLEQFF	TGCGCCAGCAGTGAGTCGACGGGAGGGGTTCTTGAGCAGTTCTTC
TRBJ2-7	NA	TRBV7-2	TRBD2	CASSSTSGSFAEQYF	TGTGCCAGCAGCTCGACTAGCGGGAGCTTTGCCGAGCAGTACTTC
TRBJ2-3	NA	TRBV5-4	NA	CASSLSVVVTDTQYF	TGTGCCAGCAGCTTGAGTGTTGTGGTCACAGATACGCAGTATTTT
TRBJ2-1	NA	TRBV5-1	TRBD2	CASSFYSGRIDNEQFF	TGCGCCAGCAGCTTTTATAGCGGGAGGATCGACAATGAGCAGTTCTTC
TRBJ2-2	NA	TRBV10-3	TRBD1	CAIRPGQGIGELFF	TGTGCCATCAGGCCGGGACAGGGGATCGGGGAGCTGTTTTTT
TRBJ1-1	NA	TRBV14	TRBD1	CASSQGQLNTEAFF	TGTGCCAGCAGCCAGGGACAGCTGAACACTGAAGCTTTCTTT
TRBJ2-1	NA	TRBV7-3	TRBD2	CASSRTSGSTYEQFF	TGTGCCAGCAGCCGGACTAGCGGGTCCACATATGAGCAGTTCTTC
TRBJ2-1	NA	TRBV14	NA	CASSQVGVEQFF	TGTGCCAGCAGCCAAGTGGGGGTTGAGCAGTTCTTC
TRBJ2-3	once	TRBV7-9	NA	CASSPMGLFPPDTQYF	TGTGCCAGCAGCCCGATGGGACTTTTCCCCCCAGATACGCAGTATTTT
TRBJ2-1	NA	TRBV9	NA	CASSFTTNSYNEQFF	TGTGCCAGCAGCTTCACCACGAACTCCTACAATGAGCAGTTCTTC
TRBJ2-5	few	TRBV28	TRBD2	CASSSSAHQGGSQETQYF	TGTGCCAGCAGTTCCTCGGCCCATCAGGGAGGGTCCCAAGAGACCCAGTACTTC
TRBJ2-1	NA	TRBV5-1	NA	CASSPAGVASSYNEQFF	TGCGCCAGCAGCCCCGCCGGGGTAGCAAGTTCCTACAATGAGCAGTTCTTC
TRBJ2-2	NA	TRBV29-1	NA	CSVADTGEPFF	TGCAGCGTGGCAGACACCGGGGAGCCGTTTTTT
TRBJ2-7	NA	TRBV6-6	NA	CASSYSQGYEQYF	TGTGCCAGCAGTTACTCTCAGGGTTACGAGCAGTACTTC
TRBJ2-2	NA	TRBV2	TRBD1	CASRGQGENTGELFF	TGTGCCAGCAGAGGACAGGGGGAAAACACCGGGGAGCTGTTTTTT
TRBJ1-2	NA	TRBV7-2	NA	CASSLAGPSYGYTF	TGTGCCAGCAGCCTAGCAGGGCCCAGCTATGGCTACACCTTC
TRBJ1-2	NA	TRBV5-1	TRBD1	CASSPGQVVGYTF	TGCGCCAGCAGCCCCGGACAGGTGGTTGGCTACACCTTC
TRBJ2-1	NA	TRBV14	TRBD1	CASSPGPGQRQFF	TGTGCCAGCAGCCCAGGACCGGGACAGAGGCAGTTCTTC
TRBJ2-2	NA	TRBV5-1	NA	CASSLASPRDTGELFF	TGCGCCAGCAGCTTGGCCAGCCCAAGGGACACCGGGGAGCTGTTTTTT
TRBJ2-1	NA	TRBV11-3	NA	CASSLVPLPYNEQFF	TGTGCCAGCAGCTTAGTTCCGCTACCTTACAATGAGCAGTTCTTC
TRBJ2-3	NA	TRBV6-1	TRBD1	CASSKRQGSTDTQYF	TGTGCCAGCAGCAAGAGACAGGGTTCGACAGATACGCAGTATTTT
TRBJ2-3	once	TRBV7-9	TRBD1	CASSLWGQGATDTQYF	TGTGCCAGCAGCTTATGGGGACAGGGGGCTACAGATACGCAGTATTTT
TRBJ2-1	NA	TRBV28	TRBD1	CASNDRDYNEQFF	TGTGCCAGCAACGACAGGGATTACAATGAGCAGTTCTTC
TRBJ2-1	NA	TRBV5-1	NA	CASSFASLSSSYNEQFF	TGCGCCAGCAGCTTTGCCTCTCTGTCGAGCTCCTACAATGAGCAGTTCTTC
TRBJ1-2	many	TRBV6-1	TRBD1	CASSSTGTGGNGYTF	TGTGCCAGCAGCAGCACCGGGACAGGGGGCAATGGCTACACCTTC
TRBJ1-2	NA	TRBV4-2	NA	CASSQDHGRVGGYTF	TGTGCCAGCAGCCAAGATCACGGCAGGGTGGGAGGCTACACCTTC
TRBJ2-5	NA	TRBV27	NA	CASSPDYEETQYF	TGTGCCAGCAGTCCCGACTATGAAGAGACCCAGTACTTC
TRBJ1-2	NA	TRBV4-3	TRBD1	CASSQEGTTGFGYTF	TGCGCCAGCAGCCAAGAGGGAACGACAGGGTTTGGCTACACCTTC
TRBJ2-7	once	TRBV29-1	TRBD1	CSVEPGTGDYEQYF	TGCAGCGTTGAACCCGGGACAGGAGACTACGAGCAGTACTTC
TRBJ1-2	NA	TRBV6-1	NA	CASSAGGNYGYTF	TGTGCCAGCAGTGCCGGGGGTAACTATGGCTACACCTTC
TRBJ2-7	NA	TRBV10-3	NA	CAALGGYEQYF	TGTGCCGCCCTGGGGGGCTACGAGCAGTACTTC
TRBJ1-4	NA	TRBV2	NA	CASNSYRQGPTNEKLFF	TGTGCCAGCAATAGTTACCGTCAGGGCCCAACTAATGAAAAACTGTTTTTT
TRBJ2-7	NA	TRBV29-1	NA	CSVLGTDFYEQYF	TGCAGCGTTCTGGGGACCGACTTTTACGAGCAGTACTTC
TRBJ2-1	NA	TRBV2	NA	CASSGRRGDEQFF	TGTGCCAGCAGTGGTCGAAGGGGCGATGAGCAGTTCTTC
TRBJ1-5	NA	TRBV6-6	NA	CASSTGTTGVGGSQHF	TGTGCCAGCAGTACCGGGACGACGGGTGTGGGTGGGTCCCAGCATTTT
TRBJ1-5	few	TRBV4-2	NA	CASSQATDQPQHF	TGTGCCAGCAGCCAGGCTACAGATCAGCCCCAGCATTTT
TRBJ2-5	NA	TRBV18	NA	CASSSTGKETQYF	TGTGCCAGCTCAAGTACGGGAAAAGAGACCCAGTACTTC
TRBJ2-2	NA	TRBV7-9	TRBD2	CASTHPGLVTSNTGELFF	TGTGCCAGCACCCACCCGGGACTAGTAACGTCGAACACCGGGGAGCTGTTTTTT
TRBJ1-2	NA	TRBV4-1	TRBD1	CASSQQQGADYGYTF	TGCGCCAGCAGCCAACAACAGGGGGCTGACTATGGCTACACCTTC